Listed here are 21 T cell receptor beta chains from one sample, sequenced in a study of blood T cell repertoires in COVID-19. Assay: immunoSEQ multiplex PCR; the TCRdb copy retains only in-frame clones and omits some. The data contain 400,000 to 450,000 clones, 90% of them singletons. Sequencing used PBMCs or T cells enriched from blood (not recorded which). These receptors were obtained from a man aged 18 to 30 who had recovered from COVID-19.

This clone is a singleton in its sample. V usage is TRBV5-1 and J usage is TRBJ2-3; tentative D call: TRBD1 (5 bases). Deletions cut 1 base from V and 3 bases from J, with 12 bases between. CDR1 is SGHRS, CDR2 YFSETQ, per germline. There are 15 residues in the CDR3. For the CDR3, the DNA is TGCGCCAGCAGCTTGCAGGACATGCGGACAGATACGCAGTATTTT. Translation gives CASSLQDMRTDTQYF.

In DNA form, the CDR3 reads TGTGCCAGCAGCTTGAGGGAGAATCTGAATGAGCAGTTCTTC. It specifies CASSLRENLNEQFF. The chain has TRBV28 and TRBJ2-1; tentative D call: TRBD2 (5 bases). V was clipped by 6 bases and J by 7 bases, with 16 bases between them. The CDR3 extends over 14 amino acids. The germline gives CDR1 MDHEN, CDR2 SYDVKM.

The chain uses TRBV7-8 and TRBJ2-2, with unresolved D. Looked up from germline, CDR1 is SGHVS and CDR2 is FQNEAQ. The CDR3 spans 12 residues. V dropped 5 bases and J dropped 5 bases, with 6 bases sitting between them. This chain's CDR3 is CASSRRTGELFF. Here the CDR3 DNA reads TGTGCCAGCAGCCGCAGAACCGGGGAGCTGTTTTTT.

This chain connects TRBV1 to TRBJ2-7; no check of the table's D call, TRBD2, against the DNA was made. TRBV1 is termed a pseudogene. The CDR3 is 17 residues long. The CDR3 region is CTSNKPSSAGETYEQYF. Here the CDR3 DNA reads TGCACCAGCAACAAGCCCTCCTCAGCGGGAGAGACCTACGAGCAGTACTTC.

This clone occurred once. The V and J genes are TRBV7-9 and TRBJ2-5; 7 bases fit TRBD2. The CDR3 is 16 residues long. Trimming at V came to 1 base and at J to 0 bases, leaving 5 bases not matched to a gene. Germline loops: CDR1 SEHNR, CDR2 FQNEAQ (reference sequence). The DNA for the CDR3 is TGTGCCAGCAGCTTAGGGACGGGGGGAGACCAAGAGACCCAGTACTTC. Translating gives CASSLGTGGDQETQYF.

Remarks on this clone: Different DNA sequences within this sample yield the same CDR3. The chain uses TRBV9 and TRBJ1-1; TRBD1 agrees at 7 bases. This CDR3 is built from 13 residues. The V gene's germline CDR1 is SGDLS and CDR2 YYNGEE. V was pared by 3 bases and J by 5 bases, with 4 bases of the junction left unmatched. The CDR3 loop reads CASSGTGVTEAFF. CDR3 sequence (DNA): TGTGCCAGCAGCGGAACAGGGGTTACTGAAGCTTTCTTT.

The gene calls are TRBV3-1 (or the pseudogene TRBV3-2) and TRBJ1-1; a possible D gene is TRBD1 (6 bases). This CDR3 spans 14 amino acids. With 0 bases removed from V and 6 bases from J, the gap between germline ends came to 11 bases. Germline V gene sequence: CDR1 LGHDT, CDR2 YNNKEL (reference sequence). The CDR3 coding sequence is TGTGCCAGCAGCCAAGATCAGACAGGCTCTGAAGCTTTCTTT. This sequence encodes CASSQDQTGSEAFF.

V gene TRBV12-5 combines with J gene TRBJ1-3, with 9 bases matching TRBD1. The CDR3 is made up of 15 amino acids. Germline assignment: CDR1 LGHNT and CDR2 FRNRAP. The J segment lost 1 base and the V segment lost 5 bases, leaving 3 bases of the junction unmatched. The CDR3: CASGMTGGSGNTIYF. CDR3 sequence (DNA): TGTGCTAGTGGTATGACAGGGGGGTCTGGAAACACCATATATTTT.

This chain joins TRBV4-1 and TRBJ2-7; D gene uncertain. Germline V gene lookup returns CDR1 MGHRA and CDR2 YSYEKL. The CDR3 is 15 residues long. Trimming removed 0 bases at V and 2 bases at J, with 11 bases between. This chain's CDR3 is CASSQDGTEPYEQYF. In DNA, the CDR3 is TGCGCCAGCAGCCAAGATGGCACAGAACCCTACGAGCAGTACTTC.

This sequence joins TRBV6-5 and TRBJ1-4; the D gene is possibly TRBD1 (5 bases). The CDR3 spans 13 residues. V lost 10 bases and J lost 7, with 16 bases in between. Looked up from germline, CDR1 is MNHEY and CDR2 is SVGAGI. The CDR3 region is CATSWGGGEKLFF. The DNA for the CDR3 is TGTGCCACCTCGTGGGGGGGAGGTGAAAAACTGTTTTTT.

The chain combines TRBV5-6 with TRBJ2-1; 11 nucleotides align to TRBD2. This CDR3 has 19 residues. Losses at the gene ends were 4 bases for V and 3 bases for J; bases not matched to a gene: 15. Germline CDR1 reads SGHDT; CDR2 reads YYEEEE. The CDR3 protein is CASSPLSASGRTYYNEQFF. In DNA, the CDR3 is TGTGCCAGCAGCCCCCTCTCGGCTAGCGGGAGGACGTACTACAATGAGCAGTTCTTC.

This chain joins TRBV4-1 and TRBJ1-4; tentative D call: TRBD1 (5 bases). The V and J ends lost 1 base and 6 bases respectively, with 15 bases between them. The germline V gene has CDR1 MGHRA and CDR2 YSYEKL. This CDR3 spans 16 amino acids. This CDR3 reads CASSQARTTTDEKLFF. CDR3 coding DNA: TGCGCCAGCAGCCAAGCCCGGACAACAACGGATGAAAAACTGTTTTTT.

This clone showed up just once. This chain links TRBV11-2 with TRBJ1-4, with D possibly TRBD1 on 6 matching bases. Germline V gene data show CDR1 as SGHAT and CDR2 as FQNNGV. The CDR3 consists of 12 residues. The germline V and J ends were trimmed by 5 bases and 14 bases, with 15 bases remaining between them. CDR3 residues: CASSLWTEELFF. For the CDR3, the DNA is TGTGCCAGCAGCCTTTGGACAGAAGAGCTGTTTTTT.

This sequence joins TRBV4-1 and TRBJ2-7, with TRBD1 as a possible D gene (6 bases). Germline V CDR1 and CDR2: MGHRA, YSYEKL. CDR3 length equals 13 residues. V was pared by 4 bases and J by 6 bases, with 13 bases between. The CDR3 nucleotides read TGCGCCAGCAGCCTAACACAGGGATCCGAGCAGTACTTC. Its translation is CASSLTQGSEQYF.

This clone was detected only once. This may be a read error, as it is one base from a much larger clone. CDR3 bases: TGTGCCAGCAGCTCACAGGGGAACTATGGCTACACCTTC. Its translation: CASSSQGNYGYTF. The chain employs TRBV5-5 and TRBJ1-2; 7 positions match TRBD1. Unmatched junction bases numbered 1, after V lost 3 bases and J lost 2 bases. Germline V gene data show CDR1 as SGHKS and CDR2 as YYEKEE (reference sequence). This CDR3 has 13 amino acids.

With respect to this clone: An end of the junction does not agree with germline; a read error may underlie this. This sequence joins TRBV6-5 and TRBJ2-1, with 7 bases that match TRBD2. Germline CDR1 and CDR2: MNHEY and SVGAGI. The CDR3 loop spans 15 amino acids. The CDR3 sequence: CASSDSGLMKDEQFF. The DNA of the CDR3 is TGTGCCAGCAGTGACTCGGGACTAATGAAGGATGAGCAGTTCTTC.

This chain uses TRBV24-1 with TRBJ2-3, with TRBD2 matching 13 bases. CDR3 length equals 20 residues. Losses at the gene ends were 7 bases for V and 2 bases for J; bases not matched to a gene: 17. The germline V gene encodes CDR1 KGHDR and CDR2 SFDVKD. CDR3 nucleotides: TGTGCCACCAGCGAATTAAGACCCCTGGGACTAGCGGGATACACAGATACGCAGTATTTT. It yields the protein CATSELRPLGLAGYTDTQYF.

This clone was counted once. The rearrangement joins TRBV3-1 (or the pseudogene TRBV3-2) to TRBJ1-5; tentatively, D is TRBD1 (5 bases). The CDR3 has 14 residues. Germline assignment: CDR1 LGHDT and CDR2 YNNKEL (reference sequence). Between the trimmed V and J ends, which lost 2 bases and 5 bases, there was a span of 10 bases. The CDR3 region is CASSQLGADQPQHF. The CDR3, as DNA: TGTGCCAGCAGCCAACTAGGGGCCGATCAGCCCCAGCATTTT.

The genes are TRBV4-2 and TRBJ2-2; 11 positions match TRBD2. Germline V gives CDR1 LGHNA, CDR2 YNFKEQ. The CDR3 runs to 20 residues. V shed 0 bases and J 2 bases; nucleotides not matched to a gene: 11. CDR3 sequence reads: CASSQDPGGSGRVNTGELFF. CDR3 in DNA: TGTGCCAGCAGCCAAGATCCGGGGGGTAGCGGGAGGGTTAACACCGGGGAGCTGTTTTTT.

This clone has just a few counts. The genes are TRBV9 and TRBJ2-7; 16 nucleotides align to TRBD2. The germline CDR1 and CDR2 sequences are SGDLS and YYNGEE. The V gene end was trimmed by 2 bases and the J gene end by 6 bases; junction bases not matched to a gene: 11. This CDR3 contains 18 residues. DNA for the CDR3: TGTGCCAGCAGCGTCTACACCGGGACTAGCGGGAGGGCCTCCGAGCAGTACTTC. Translation gives CASSVYTGTSGRASEQYF.

The CDR3 DNA reads TGTGCCAGTAGTGCACAGGGGGCAACCACTGAAGCTTTCTTT. This gives the protein CASSAQGATTEAFF. The chain employs TRBV19 and TRBJ1-1; 9 bases align to TRBD1. The V gene's germline CDR1 is LNHDA and CDR2 SQIVND (reference sequence). This CDR3 spans 14 amino acids. Trimming took 5 bases from V and 4 from J; bases not matched to a gene: 5.